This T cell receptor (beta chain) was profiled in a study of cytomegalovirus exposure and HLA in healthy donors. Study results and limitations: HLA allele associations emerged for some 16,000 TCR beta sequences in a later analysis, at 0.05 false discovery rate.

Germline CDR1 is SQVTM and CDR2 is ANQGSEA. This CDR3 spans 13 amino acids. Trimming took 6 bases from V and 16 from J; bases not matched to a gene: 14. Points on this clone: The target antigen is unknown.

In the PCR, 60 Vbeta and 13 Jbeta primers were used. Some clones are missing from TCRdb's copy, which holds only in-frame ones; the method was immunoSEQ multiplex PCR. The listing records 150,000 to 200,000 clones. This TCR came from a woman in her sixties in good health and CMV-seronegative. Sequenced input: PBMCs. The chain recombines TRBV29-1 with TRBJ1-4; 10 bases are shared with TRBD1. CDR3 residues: CSVMEGQGSIGFF. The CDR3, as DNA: TGCAGCGTCATGGAGGGACAGGGGAGTATAGGGTTTTTT.